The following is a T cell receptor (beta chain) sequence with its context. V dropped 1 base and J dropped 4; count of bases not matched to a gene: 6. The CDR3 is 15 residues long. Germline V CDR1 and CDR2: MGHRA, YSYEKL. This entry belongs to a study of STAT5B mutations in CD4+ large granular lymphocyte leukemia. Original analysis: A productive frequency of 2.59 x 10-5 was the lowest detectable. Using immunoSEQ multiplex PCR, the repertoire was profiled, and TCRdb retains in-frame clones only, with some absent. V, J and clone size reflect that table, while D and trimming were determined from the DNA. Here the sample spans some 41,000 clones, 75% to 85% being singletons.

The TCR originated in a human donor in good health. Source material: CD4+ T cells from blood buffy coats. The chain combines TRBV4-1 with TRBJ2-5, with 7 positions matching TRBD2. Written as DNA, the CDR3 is TGCGCCAGCAGCCAAGTCGGACTAGAGGGAGAGACCCAGTACTTC. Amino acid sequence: CASSQVGLEGETQYF.